Below are 15 T cell receptor beta chains sequenced from a single sample in a study of blood T cell repertoires in COVID-19. Data came from immunoSEQ multiplex PCR; TCRdb stores just in-frame clones and leaves some out. Here the sample spans approximately 79,000 clones, 65% to 85% being singletons. Sequencing used peripheral blood. The source is a man aged 50-60 years with COVID-19, enrolled during active disease.

The J gene is TRBJ1-4, the V gene TRBV5-1; the match to TRBD1 covers 8 bases. Trimming took 0 bases from V and 6 from J; bases not matched to a gene: 4. From germline, CDR1 is SGHRS and CDR2 YFSETQ. The CDR3 is 15 residues long. Written as DNA, the CDR3 is TGCGCCAGCAGCTTGGAAGGGACAGGAGATGAAAAACTGTTTTTT. Translation: CASSLEGTGDEKLFF.

The chain carries TRBV5-8 and TRBJ1-1, with a tentative D call TRBD1 (5 bases). Germline V gene lookup returns CDR1 SGHTS and CDR2 YDEGEE. The CDR3 loop spans 16 amino acids. V shed 1 base and J shed 4 bases, with 17 bases lying between them. CDR3 nucleotide sequence: TGTGCCAGCAGCTTGTTTTGGGCAGGGCGTTTCACTGAAGCTTTCTTT. Translated: CASSLFWAGRFTEAFF.

The chain recombines TRBV5-1 with TRBJ2-3; the match to TRBD2 covers 12 bases. CDR3 length equals 16 residues. V gave up 1 base and J gave up 4 bases; unmatched junction bases: 4. The germline V gene has CDR1 SGHRS and CDR2 YFSETQ. In nucleotides, the CDR3 is TGCGCCAGCAGCTTGCTGACTAGCGGGAGTTCAGATACGCAGTATTTT. Residues: CASSLLTSGSSDTQYF.

This chain uses TRBV20-1 with TRBJ2-7; 10 bases fit TRBD2. Germline V gene lookup returns CDR1 DFQATT and CDR2 SNEGSKA (reference sequence). The CDR3 has 15 residues. The junction had 11 bases not matched to a gene; V was cut back by 3 bases and J by 6 bases. The CDR3 region has the DNA TGCAGTGCTAGTTCGGCTAGCGGGAGTTACGGCGAGCAGTACTTC. Amino acid sequence: CSASSASGSYGEQYF.

J is TRBJ2-3 and V is TRBV4-2, with 8 bases that match TRBD2. V dropped 0 bases and J dropped 2; count of bases not matched to a gene: 7. Germline CDR1 reads LGHNA; CDR2 reads YNFKEQ. CDR3 length: 17 residues. The CDR3 DNA reads as TGTGCCAGCAGCCAAGACTCCGGGAGGGCCTTCACAGATACGCAGTATTTT. This encodes CASSQDSGRAFTDTQYF.

The V call is TRBV18, the J call TRBJ2-1, with 13 positions matching TRBD2. Germline assignment: CDR1 KGHSH and CDR2 LQKENI. V shed 2 bases, J shed 2 bases, and the junction held 3 bases outside the gene matches. The CDR3 has 17 amino acids. The CDR3: CASSPETSGRTYNEQFF. CDR3 sequence (DNA): TGTGCCAGCTCACCAGAGACTAGCGGGAGGACCTACAATGAGCAGTTCTTC. Filled out from reference TRBV18 and TRBJ2-1, the complete variable domain reads NAGVMQNPRHLVRRRGQEARLRCSPMKGHSHVYWYRQLPEEGLKFMVYLQKENIIDESGMPKERFSAEFPKEGPSILRIQQVVRGDSAAYFCASSPETSGRTYNEQFFGPGTRLTVL.

This clone was picked up a small number of times. The chain is built from TRBV5-4 and TRBJ2-5; possible D gene TRBD1, 8 bases. The germline V and J ends were trimmed by 5 bases and 2 bases, with 16 bases remaining between them. This CDR3 spans 15 amino acids. From germline, CDR1 is SGHNT and CDR2 YYREEE (reference sequence). CDR3 sequence (DNA): TGTGCCAGCAGTTACGGACAGGGAGGGCAAGAGACCCAGTACTTC. Translated, it gives CASSYGQGGQETQYF.

This chain joins TRBV24-1 and TRBJ2-1; 8 bases are a match to TRBD1. The junction had 7 bases not matched to a gene; V was cut back by 3 bases and J by 7 bases. CDR3 length: 15 residues. CDR1 is KGHDR, CDR2 SFDVKD, per germline. CDR3 nucleotide sequence: TGTGCCACCAGTGATCCCCGGACAGGGCGGAATGAGCAGTTCTTC. Its protein product is CATSDPRTGRNEQFF.

This clone has more than one count but fewer than ten. The rearrangement links TRBV11-2 to TRBJ2-7; no reliable D call. CDR1 is SGHAT and CDR2 is FQNNGV in the germline V gene. The length of the CDR3 is 14 residues. V was trimmed by 5 bases and J by 4 bases, leaving 15 bases between them. The CDR3 region has the DNA TGTGCCAGCAGCCCCCTCCTCGCGGTTTACGAGCAGTACTTC. It encodes CASSPLLAVYEQYF.

This clone is categorized as medium-sized. The chain is built from TRBV4-3 and TRBJ1-5; D is undetermined. The CDR3 is made up of 14 amino acids. V gave up 0 bases and J gave up 6 bases, with 9 bases separating them. CDR1 and CDR2 (germline): LGHNA, YSLEER. The CDR3 protein is CASSQDGDVQPQHF. CDR3 sequence (DNA): TGCGCCAGCAGCCAAGATGGAGATGTTCAGCCCCAGCATTTT.

The J gene is TRBJ2-5, the V gene TRBV10-3, with D tentatively TRBD1 (6 bases). The CDR3 length is 12 residues. Trimming removed 6 bases from V and 12 bases from J, with 17 bases in between. The V gene's germline CDR1 is ENHRY and CDR2 SYGVKD. CDR3 loop: CAISEPGGREYF. CDR3 in DNA: TGTGCCATCAGCGAACCTGGGGGCCGCGAGTACTTC.

Here the CDR3 DNA reads TGCGCCAGCAGCTTTACAGGGGACAGGGAAAAACTGTTTTTT. It is translated as CASSFTGDREKLFF. The V call is TRBV5-1, the J call TRBJ1-4, with 8 bases identical to TRBD1. This CDR3 spans 14 amino acids. Germline lookup yields CDR1 SGHRS and CDR2 YFSETQ. With 2 bases clipped from V and 8 bases from J, the junction kept 5 bases outside the gene matches.

The V and J genes are TRBV5-1 and TRBJ1-6, with D unresolved. Germline-derived CDR1 and CDR2 are SGHRS and YFSETQ. The CDR3 is 13 amino acids. V gave up 4 bases and J gave up 6 bases, with 8 bases separating them. The CDR3 here is CASSLSTNSPLHF. The CDR3 region has the DNA TGCGCCAGCAGCCTGAGTACTAATTCACCCCTCCACTTT.

This chain uses TRBV7-2 with TRBJ2-5; no definite D call. This CDR3 region has 15 residues. CDR1 is SGHTA and CDR2 is FQGNSA in the germline V gene. Trimming removed 4 bases from V and 5 bases from J, with 17 bases in between. The CDR3, as DNA: TGTGCCAGCAGCTCCGAGACTCGCCCGGTCGAGACCCAGTACTTC. Translation: CASSSETRPVETQYF.

This clone has just a few counts. V gene TRBV19 combines with J gene TRBJ2-5, with D possibly matching TRBD1 (7 bases). The CDR3 runs 16 residues. Deletions cut 5 bases from V and 5 bases from J, with 21 bases between. CDR1 is LNHDA, CDR2 SQIVND, per germline (reference sequence). In DNA, the CDR3 is TGTGCCAGTAGTTATGGCAGGGGGGTTAGTTCGGAGACCCAGTACTTC. Its translation is CASSYGRGVSSETQYF.